Below are 19 T cell receptor beta chains sequenced from a single sample in a study of blood T cell repertoires in COVID-19 (dated by TCRdb to the early 2020s). The library came from the immunoSEQ multiplex PCR assay. What TCRdb holds here is the immuneACCESS table cut down to in-frame rearrangements. Part of the clones is not present; checked against another copy, under half of the missing clones reflect an unresolved V gene, and the others are unexplained. Within this sample are more than 100,000 clones, with 75% to 90% of them counted one time only. The ten top clones hold about 2.5% of the sample. Sequencing used peripheral blood. These TCRs come from a man in his fifties or sixties with active COVID-19.

The chain recombines TRBV7-2 with TRBJ2-2, with D possibly TRBD2 on 6 matching bases. Per germline, CDR1 SGHTA and CDR2 FQGNSA. V was cut by 6 bases and J by 4 bases, with 18 bases left in between. The CDR3 loop spans 16 amino acids. CDR3 residues: CASSPRLVVGTGELFF. CDR3 bases: TGTGCCAGCAGTCCACGACTAGTAGTAGGCACCGGGGAGCTGTTTTTT.

The chain uses TRBV3-1 (or the pseudogene TRBV3-2) and TRBJ1-2, with TRBD1 as a possible D gene (5 bases). The CDR3 consists of 14 residues. The ends were cut back, 8 bases at V and 6 bases at J, with 19 bases in the middle. Germline V CDR1 and CDR2: LGHDT, YNNKEL (reference sequence). CDR3: CASSIMGGTHGYTF. CDR3 DNA sequence: TGTGCCAGCTCGATCATGGGCGGGACCCATGGCTACACCTTC.

The CDR3 spells CASNAGGKDEKLFF. The CDR3, as DNA: TGTGCCAGCAACGCGGGGGGCAAAGATGAAAAACTGTTTTTT. V usage is TRBV18 and J usage is TRBJ1-4, with a tentative D call TRBD1 (6 bases). The germline V gene encodes CDR1 KGHSH and CDR2 LQKENI. Trimming pared 8 bases from V and 6 bases from J, leaving 16 bases between. The CDR3 has 14 residues. Looking up the rest from reference TRBV18 and TRBJ1-4 gives the full variable domain: NAGVMQNPRHLVRRRGQEARLRCSPMKGHSHVYWYRQLPEEGLKFMVYLQKENIIDESGMPKERFSAEFPKEGPSILRIQQVVRGDSAAYFCASNAGGKDEKLFFGSGTQLSVL.

The chain employs TRBV10-3 and TRBJ1-1; D possibly corresponds to TRBD1 (6 bases). Trimming removed 8 bases at V and 4 bases at J, with 20 bases between. Germline-derived CDR1 and CDR2 are ENHRY and SYGVKD. The CDR3 consists of 15 residues. Written as DNA, the CDR3 is TGTGCCATCCATGCGGCAGGGGCGGTGAGCACTGAAGCTTTCTTT. Translation gives CAIHAAGAVSTEAFF.

The chain carries TRBV12-5 and TRBJ2-2, with 9 bases identical to TRBD2. V gave up 0 bases and J gave up 0 bases; unmatched junction bases: 11. CDR1 LGHNT and CDR2 FRNRAP come from the germline V gene. This CDR3 has 20 amino acids. CDR3 amino acids: CASGLVPRFSGGSNTGELFF. In DNA form, the CDR3 reads TGTGCTAGTGGTTTGGTACCCCGGTTTAGCGGGGGTTCGAACACCGGGGAGCTGTTTTTT.

V and J are TRBV30 and TRBJ2-1, with TRBD2 matching over 11 bases. This CDR3 contains 15 residues. The ends lost 2 bases at V and 2 bases at J; junction bases unmatched: 2. Germline V gives CDR1 GTSNPN, CDR2 SVGIG (reference sequence). The CDR3: CAWSMTSGAYNEQFF. CDR3 coding DNA: TGTGCCTGGAGTATGACTAGCGGGGCCTACAATGAGCAGTTCTTC.

This chain joins TRBV25-1 and TRBJ1-1; D might be TRBD1 (6 bases). Trimming took off 5 bases at V and 11 bases at J, with 24 bases between the two ends. The CDR3 covers 15 residues. Germline-derived CDR1 and CDR2 are MGHDK and SYGVNS. The CDR3 nucleotides are TGTGCCAGCAGTCCTCCTCGAGGGGGTACCATTGGGGCTTTCTTT. Protein sequence: CASSPPRGGTIGAFF.

This rearrangement joins TRBV6-5 to TRBJ2-3; D might be TRBD2 (6 bases). V was shortened by 6 bases and J by 0 bases, with 13 bases between the two germline ends. The germline V gene has CDR1 MNHEY and CDR2 SVGAGI. The CDR3 is 15 amino acids. Here the CDR3 DNA reads TGTGCCAGCAGCCCCCGGGACTCTAGCACAGATACGCAGTATTTT. It translates to CASSPRDSSTDTQYF.

This chain uses TRBV19 with TRBJ2-5; the D gene is possibly TRBD1 (5 bases). The V end lost 3 bases, the J end lost 1 base, and 15 bases lay between the germline ends. Per the germline V gene, CDR1 is LNHDA and CDR2 is SQIVND (reference sequence). The CDR3 is made up of 16 amino acids. The CDR3 sequence is CASSMSAQALQETQYF. For the CDR3, the DNA is TGTGCCAGTAGTATGTCGGCACAGGCCCTCCAAGAGACCCAGTACTTC.

The J gene is TRBJ1-3, the V gene TRBV7-2; possible D gene TRBD1, 5 bases. CDR3 length: 15 amino acids. Between the trimmed V and J ends, which lost 4 bases and 3 bases, there was a span of 13 bases. Germline CDR1 reads SGHTA; CDR2 reads FQGNSA. CDR3 amino acids: CASSSQGTGGNTIYF. DNA for the CDR3: TGTGCCAGCAGCTCCCAGGGCACAGGTGGAAACACCATATATTTT.

This sequence joins TRBV29-1 and TRBJ1-6; D unclear. The CDR3 has 14 residues. CDR1 is SQVTM and CDR2 is ANQGSEA in the germline V gene. Trimming stripped 7 bases from V and 12 bases from J, with 22 bases between. The CDR3 sequence is CSAEIGGNGGPLHF. The CDR3 DNA sequence: TGCAGCGCCGAAATCGGAGGGAATGGAGGACCCCTCCACTTT.

The rearrangement links TRBV6-2 or TRBV6-3 to TRBJ2-3; tentative D call: TRBD1 (7 bases). From germline, CDR1 is MNHEY and CDR2 SVGEGT. The CDR3 runs 16 residues. Deletions cut 5 bases from V and 4 bases from J, with 19 bases between. CDR3 sequence: CASSPPSGGPPDTQYF. The CDR3, as DNA: TGTGCCAGCAGTCCCCCCTCAGGGGGGCCGCCAGATACGCAGTATTTT.

The V call is TRBV7-2, the J call TRBJ2-1; possible D gene TRBD2, 6 bases. V was shortened by 10 bases and J by 4 bases, with 14 bases between the two germline ends. The germline CDR1 and CDR2 sequences are SGHTA and FQGNSA. CDR3 size: 13 residues. CDR3 sequence: CATGSLSYNEQFF. The CDR3 DNA sequence: TGTGCCACCGGGAGTCTCAGTTACAATGAGCAGTTCTTC.

This clone turned up a few times. The chain uses TRBV6-6 and TRBJ2-7; TRBD2 matches 12 bases. Germline trimming cut 5 bases from V and 1 base from J; bases unmatched to any gene: 6. The CDR3 spans 16 residues. The germline V gene encodes CDR1 MNHNY and CDR2 SVGAGI (reference sequence). Here the CDR3 reads CASSAPGLAGSYEQYF. CDR3 in DNA: TGTGCCAGCAGTGCACCAGGACTAGCGGGGTCCTACGAGCAGTACTTC.

The chain employs TRBV11-1 and TRBJ1-1, with D maybe TRBD1 (6 bases). CDR3 size: 14 residues. The germline V gene has CDR1 SGHAT and CDR2 FQDESV (reference sequence). Trimming pared 5 bases from V and 0 bases from J, leaving 10 bases between. The chain's CDR3 is CASSLGHLNTEAFF. The CDR3 DNA is TGTGCCAGCAGCCTGGGACATTTGAACACTGAAGCTTTCTTT. The full variable domain, in which reference TRBV11-1 and TRBJ1-1 provide the parts outside the CDR3, is EAEVAQSPRYKITEKSQAVAFWCDPISGHATLYWYRQILGQGPELLVQFQDESVVDDSQLPKDRFSAERLKGVDSTLKIQPAELGDSAMYLCASSLGHLNTEAFFGQGTRLTVV.

CDR3 in DNA: TGTGCCAGCAGCCAAGTTTCCTCAGGGGATATTGGCTACACCTTC. Protein product: CASSQVSSGDIGYTF. The chain is built from TRBV3-1 (or the pseudogene TRBV3-2) and TRBJ1-2; perhaps TRBD1 as D (6 bases). Germline V gives CDR1 LGHDT, CDR2 YNNKEL (reference sequence). The ends were cut back, 1 base at V and 7 bases at J, with 16 bases in the middle. CDR3 size: 15 residues.

The CDR3 DNA is TGTGCCAGCAGCCTGGGACAGGGCGGTACTGAAGCTTTCTTT. This sequence encodes CASSLGQGGTEAFF. The chain uses TRBV5-6 and TRBJ1-1; TRBD1 aligns across 9 bases. The V and J ends lost 4 bases and 5 bases, in that order; junction bases with no gene match: 6. From germline, CDR1 is SGHDT and CDR2 YYEEEE. The length of the CDR3 is 14 residues.

J is TRBJ2-1 and V is TRBV19, with TRBD1 matching 8 bases. Germline V lookup: CDR1 LNHDA, CDR2 SQIVND (reference sequence). With V trimmed by 6 bases and J by 5 bases, 9 bases remained unmatched. The CDR3 runs 15 residues. Here the CDR3 DNA reads TGTGCCAGTAGGTCGGGACAGGCCGTCCACAATGAGCAGTTCTTC. Translated: CASRSGQAVHNEQFF.

The genes are TRBV18 and TRBJ1-6, with a tentative D call TRBD1 (6 bases). This CDR3 spans 16 amino acids. V gave up 2 bases and J gave up 7 bases, with 15 bases separating them. Per germline, CDR1 KGHSH and CDR2 LQKENI. CDR3 in DNA: TGTGCCAGCTCACCAGCGGGGGGCGCGGAAAATTCACCCCTCCACTTT. It codes for CASSPAGGAENSPLHF.